Here is one TCR beta chain with its context. These data belong to a study of technical replicates of blood from a handful of donors. Produced via immunoSEQ multiplex PCR; TCRdb's table is partial and in-frame only. Altogether about 69,000 clones are present, approximately 88% being singletons, with the ten largest covering about 4.6%. V lost 3 bases to trimming and J lost 5 bases; unmatched junction nucleotides: 7. CDR1 is LNHDA and CDR2 is SQIVND in the germline V gene (reference sequence). The CDR3 runs to 15 residues. This TCR was recovered from a human donor in good health. Some clones in this sample may be carry-over from other donors' samples. The gene calls are TRBV19 and TRBJ2-5, with TRBD2 identical over 9 bases. The sequencing input was PBMCs. The CDR3 DNA is TGTGCCAGTAGTATCATCCTAGCGGGGATGGAGACCCAGTACTTC. Translation: CASSIILAGMETQYF.